These T cell receptor beta chains were read from a single sample in a study of graft-versus-host responses after intestinal transplantation. Profiled with immunoSEQ multiplex PCR; TCRdb holds only in-frame clones, not every one. The profile covers some 23,000 clones, with roughly four fifths appearing a single time and about 0.93% taken by the ten largest. The antigens for these receptors are not known. The sample here was unstimulated CD8+ T cells sorted from spleen or lymph node cells, taken before transplant. Receptors were obtained from a human donor who was the organ donor for an intestinal transplant. CDR3s include the opening cysteine and the closing phenylalanine or tryptophan. The order of the fields is D gene, V gene, J gene, clone size, CDR3 DNA, CDR3 protein. A D gene is named only where the DNA matches it firmly. Size is omitted from some rows. Given values are once, few, many or a class for expanded clones.

d_call: -
v_call: TRBV19
j_call: TRBJ2-7
clone_size: -
cdr3_nt: TGTGCCAGTAGTAAGGGAGGCGAGCAGTACTTC
cdr3_aa: CASSKGGEQYF

d_call: -
v_call: TRBV19
j_call: TRBJ1-6
clone_size: few
cdr3_nt: TGTGCCAGTAGTATGCGGTCCGTGGGTTCACCCCTCCACTTT
cdr3_aa: CASSMRSVGSPLHF

d_call: -
v_call: TRBV19
j_call: TRBJ1-1
clone_size: once
cdr3_nt: TGTGCCAGTAGTCCCTTGGGGGGGGTTGGCTCGAACACTGAAGCTTTCTTT
cdr3_aa: CASSPLGGVGSNTEAFF

d_call: -
v_call: TRBV27
j_call: TRBJ2-2
clone_size: few
cdr3_nt: TGTGCCAGCAGTGCCGACGGGCTGACCGGGGAGCTGTTTTTT
cdr3_aa: CASSADGLTGELFF

d_call: -
v_call: TRBV7-6
j_call: TRBJ1-1
clone_size: -
cdr3_nt: TGTGCCAGCAGCTTAGCGCCAGGGTCGAGGTCTGAAGCTTTCTTT
cdr3_aa: CASSLAPGSRSEAFF

d_call: TRBD1
v_call: TRBV7-6
j_call: TRBJ1-1
clone_size: -
cdr3_nt: TGTGCCAGCAGCCCCAGGGGGGTGGCCACTGAAGCTTTCTTT
cdr3_aa: CASSPRGVATEAFF

d_call: TRBD2
v_call: TRBV7-9
j_call: TRBJ2-5
clone_size: -
cdr3_nt: TGTGCCAGCGAGGGAAGGGACGCTAGCGGGCAAGAGACCCAGTACTTC
cdr3_aa: CASEGRDASGQETQYF

d_call: -
v_call: TRBV19
j_call: TRBJ1-3
clone_size: -
cdr3_nt: TGTGCCAGTAGTCCGGATCAGGGGTCCGGAAACACCATATATTTT
cdr3_aa: CASSPDQGSGNTIYF

d_call: TRBD1
v_call: TRBV19
j_call: TRBJ1-2
clone_size: -
cdr3_nt: TGTGCCAGTAGTATGCAGGGGGATCGATATGGCTACACCTTC
cdr3_aa: CASSMQGDRYGYTF

d_call: TRBD1
v_call: TRBV27
j_call: TRBJ2-1
clone_size: -
cdr3_nt: TGTGCCAGCACCGTGACAGGGTCCTACAATGAGCAGTTCTTC
cdr3_aa: CASTVTGSYNEQFF

d_call: -
v_call: TRBV10-1
j_call: TRBJ2-1
clone_size: few
cdr3_nt: TGCGCCAGCAGTGAACTGGGCAATGAGCAGTTCTTC
cdr3_aa: CASSELGNEQFF

d_call: -
v_call: TRBV6-1
j_call: TRBJ1-3
clone_size: few
cdr3_nt: TGTGCCAGCAGTGAAGAAGGGTCTGGAAACACCATATATTTT
cdr3_aa: CASSEEGSGNTIYF

d_call: -
v_call: TRBV1
j_call: TRBJ2-3
clone_size: -
cdr3_nt: TGCACCAGCAGCCAAGGTAGACAGAGCACAGATACGCAGTATTTT
cdr3_aa: CTSSQGRQSTDTQYF

d_call: TRBD1
v_call: TRBV13
j_call: TRBJ2-7
clone_size: few
cdr3_nt: TGTGCCAGCAGCCTTCGGGACAGATCCTACGAGCAGTACTTC
cdr3_aa: CASSLRDRSYEQYF

d_call: -
v_call: TRBV4-1
j_call: TRBJ1-1
clone_size: -
cdr3_nt: TGCGCCAGCAGCCATACGAAATCTGGCAGAGACACTGAAGCTTTCTTT
cdr3_aa: CASSHTKSGRDTEAFF

d_call: TRBD2
v_call: TRBV11-2
j_call: TRBJ2-7
clone_size: -
cdr3_nt: TGTGCCAGCAGCTTAGTACTAGCGGACTACGAGCAGTACTTC
cdr3_aa: CASSLVLADYEQYF

d_call: -
v_call: TRBV27
j_call: TRBJ2-1
clone_size: -
cdr3_nt: TGTGCCAGCAGTTTCCAGGGATACAATGAGCAGTTCTTC
cdr3_aa: CASSFQGYNEQFF

d_call: -
v_call: TRBV7-6
j_call: TRBJ1-6
clone_size: -
cdr3_nt: TGTGCCAGCAGCGCAGATAACTCCTATAATTCACCCCTCCACTTT
cdr3_aa: CASSADNSYNSPLHF

d_call: -
v_call: TRBV7-2
j_call: TRBJ2-3
clone_size: -
cdr3_nt: TGTGCCAGCAGCCTATACGGGGGCACAGATACGCAGTATTTT
cdr3_aa: CASSLYGGTDTQYF

d_call: -
v_call: TRBV4-1
j_call: TRBJ1-1
clone_size: -
cdr3_nt: TGCGCCAGCAGCCCACAGAGGTCCCCTGAAGCTTTCTTT
cdr3_aa: CASSPQRSPEAFF

d_call: -
v_call: TRBV5-1
j_call: TRBJ2-7
clone_size: once
cdr3_nt: TGCGCCAGCAGCTGGGGCGCGGAAAGCTACGAGCAGTACTTC
cdr3_aa: CASSWGAESYEQYF

d_call: -
v_call: TRBV28
j_call: TRBJ2-2
clone_size: -
cdr3_nt: TGTGCCAGCGCTCCGCCGGGCACCGGGGAGCTGTTTTTT
cdr3_aa: CASAPPGTGELFF

d_call: TRBD2
v_call: TRBV4-1
j_call: TRBJ2-3
clone_size: -
cdr3_nt: TGCGCCAGCAGCCAAGCTATGAGCGGGGGGGGAGTAACGCAGTATTTT
cdr3_aa: CASSQAMSGGGVTQYF

d_call: -
v_call: TRBV4-1
j_call: TRBJ2-4
clone_size: -
cdr3_nt: TGCGCCAGCAGCCGAGGGGAGGTTGAGGCCAAAAACATTCAGTACTTC
cdr3_aa: CASSRGEVEAKNIQYF

d_call: TRBD2
v_call: TRBV27
j_call: TRBJ2-1
clone_size: -
cdr3_nt: TGTGCCAGCAGTCTGACTAGCGGATTAGGTCTAGAGCAGTTCTTC
cdr3_aa: CASSLTSGLGLEQFF

d_call: TRBD2
v_call: TRBV2
j_call: TRBJ2-1
clone_size: -
cdr3_nt: TGTGCCAGCCACTATACAGCGGGAGTCGGTAACGATGAGCAGTTCTTC
cdr3_aa: CASHYTAGVGNDEQFF

d_call: -
v_call: TRBV4-1
j_call: TRBJ1-2
clone_size: -
cdr3_nt: TGCGCCAGCAGCCAAGAAAACTATGGCTACACCTTC
cdr3_aa: CASSQENYGYTF

d_call: -
v_call: TRBV11-3
j_call: TRBJ2-5
clone_size: -
cdr3_nt: TGTGCCAGCAGTCAACAGGGGATCCGGGAGACCCGGTACTTC
cdr3_aa: CASSQQGIRETRYF

d_call: -
v_call: TRBV30
j_call: TRBJ2-7
clone_size: -
cdr3_nt: TGTGCCTGGAGTGTAACAGTCGACGAGCAGTACTTC
cdr3_aa: CAWSVTVDEQYF

d_call: -
v_call: TRBV5-1
j_call: TRBJ2-7
clone_size: -
cdr3_nt: TGCGCCAGCAGCCCGGAAGGCTACGAGCAGTACTTC
cdr3_aa: CASSPEGYEQYF

d_call: TRBD2
v_call: TRBV6-5
j_call: TRBJ2-2
clone_size: -
cdr3_nt: TGTGCCAGCAGTTACTCGCCTCGGGGAGGGGGGGAGCTGTTTTTT
cdr3_aa: CASSYSPRGGGELFF

d_call: -
v_call: TRBV5-6
j_call: TRBJ2-5
clone_size: -
cdr3_nt: TGTGCCAGCAGCTTTATCGGGACGAAAGAGACCCAGTACTTC
cdr3_aa: CASSFIGTKETQYF

d_call: -
v_call: TRBV4-3
j_call: TRBJ2-2
clone_size: -
cdr3_nt: TGCGCCAGCAGCCCCTACACGGGGGGCCCGACCGGGGAGCTGTTTTTT
cdr3_aa: CASSPYTGGPTGELFF

d_call: TRBD1
v_call: TRBV7-2
j_call: TRBJ1-5
clone_size: -
cdr3_nt: TGTGCCAGCAGCTTCGAAAGGACAGGGAGCAATCAGCCCCAGCATTTT
cdr3_aa: CASSFERTGSNQPQHF

d_call: -
v_call: TRBV5-6
j_call: TRBJ1-2
clone_size: few
cdr3_nt: TGTGCCAGCGGCAGGGGTTGGGGCTACACCTTC
cdr3_aa: CASGRGWGYTF

d_call: -
v_call: TRBV7-9
j_call: TRBJ2-1
clone_size: -
cdr3_nt: TGTGCCAGCAGCCCTCGGGACTCCCGAATAAATGAGCAGTTCTTC
cdr3_aa: CASSPRDSRINEQFF

d_call: -
v_call: TRBV12-5
j_call: TRBJ1-2
clone_size: -
cdr3_nt: TGTGCTAGTGGTTTGTTGATAGGAGGGGGCTATGGCTACACCTTC
cdr3_aa: CASGLLIGGGYGYTF

d_call: TRBD1
v_call: TRBV29-1
j_call: TRBJ1-2
clone_size: -
cdr3_nt: TGCAGCGTTGAGGACAGGGAATTTTCTAACTATGGCTACACCTTC
cdr3_aa: CSVEDREFSNYGYTF

d_call: TRBD2
v_call: TRBV5-4
j_call: TRBJ2-7
clone_size: -
cdr3_nt: TGTGCCAGCAGCTCGGGACTAGCGGGAGACGAGCAGTACTTC
cdr3_aa: CASSSGLAGDEQYF

d_call: -
v_call: TRBV4-1
j_call: TRBJ2-6
clone_size: -
cdr3_nt: TGCGCCAGCAGCCCTGGACCCTCTGGGGCCAACGTCCTGACTTTC
cdr3_aa: CASSPGPSGANVLTF

d_call: TRBD1
v_call: TRBV27
j_call: TRBJ2-1
clone_size: once
cdr3_nt: TGTGCCAGCAGTTCCCCCGGGTCGGGGGGACAGGGGGGAACCTACAATGAGCAGTTCTTC
cdr3_aa: CASSSPGSGGQGGTYNEQFF

d_call: TRBD2
v_call: TRBV27
j_call: TRBJ2-7
clone_size: once
cdr3_nt: TGTGCCAGCAGTTTAGCCGGGACTAGCGGGTTCTACGAGCAGTACTTC
cdr3_aa: CASSLAGTSGFYEQYF

d_call: -
v_call: TRBV2
j_call: TRBJ1-1
clone_size: -
cdr3_nt: TGTGCCAGCAGCCTTTTGGTCCGGAACACTGAAGCTTTCTTT
cdr3_aa: CASSLLVRNTEAFF

d_call: -
v_call: TRBV2
j_call: TRBJ2-5
clone_size: -
cdr3_nt: TGTGCCAGCAGGGGAACGTCCCACCCACGACTAGAAAGGCCCTTGAGTTATCTAGAGACCCAGTACTTC
cdr3_aa: CASRGTSHPRLERPLSYLETQYF

d_call: -
v_call: TRBV10-2
j_call: TRBJ2-6
clone_size: -
cdr3_nt: TGCGCCAGCAGTGATGAATGGGGGCCCCTTGGGGCCAACGTCCTGACTTTC
cdr3_aa: CASSDEWGPLGANVLTF

d_call: -
v_call: TRBV4-3
j_call: TRBJ2-7
clone_size: -
cdr3_nt: TGCGCCAGCAGCCAAGATTGGACAGCGGGCTACGAGCAGTACTTC
cdr3_aa: CASSQDWTAGYEQYF

d_call: -
v_call: TRBV6-1
j_call: TRBJ2-3
clone_size: -
cdr3_nt: TGTGCCAGCAGTGAAAGGCCAGGGGGCACAGATACGCAGTATTTT
cdr3_aa: CASSERPGGTDTQYF

d_call: -
v_call: TRBV6-6
j_call: TRBJ1-2
clone_size: -
cdr3_nt: TGTGCCTGTACAGAAAACTTTAACTATGGCTACACCTTC
cdr3_aa: CACTENFNYGYTF

d_call: -
v_call: TRBV7-8
j_call: TRBJ1-4
clone_size: -
cdr3_nt: TGTGCCAGCAGCTTATTAAGCGGTGAGGGTGAAAAACTGTTTTTT
cdr3_aa: CASSLLSGEGEKLFF

d_call: -
v_call: TRBV15
j_call: TRBJ2-7
clone_size: -
cdr3_nt: TGTGCCACCAGCAGAGGAGTGGAGAGAAACTACGAGCAGTACTTC
cdr3_aa: CATSRGVERNYEQYF

d_call: -
v_call: TRBV19
j_call: TRBJ1-2
clone_size: -
cdr3_nt: TGTGCCAGTAGTATAGTTTGGGGAGCGCTCTATGGCTACACCTTC
cdr3_aa: CASSIVWGALYGYTF

d_call: -
v_call: TRBV5-6
j_call: TRBJ2-1
clone_size: -
cdr3_nt: TGTGCCAGCAGCTTGTGGCGGGGCTACCTCAATGAGCAGTTCTTC
cdr3_aa: CASSLWRGYLNEQFF

d_call: -
v_call: TRBV4-3
j_call: TRBJ2-7
clone_size: -
cdr3_nt: TGCGCCAGCAGCCAAGAATCGGCAGGGCGGTACGAGCAGTACTTC
cdr3_aa: CASSQESAGRYEQYF

d_call: TRBD1
v_call: TRBV10-3
j_call: TRBJ1-2
clone_size: -
cdr3_nt: TGTGCCATCAAAACAGGGGGCAGGGTTTATGGCTACACCTTC
cdr3_aa: CAIKTGGRVYGYTF

d_call: TRBD1
v_call: TRBV2
j_call: TRBJ1-4
clone_size: few
cdr3_nt: TGTGCCAGCAGTGAGGGGACAGGGGTTAATGAAAAACTGTTTTTT
cdr3_aa: CASSEGTGVNEKLFF

d_call: TRBD1
v_call: TRBV27
j_call: TRBJ1-5
clone_size: few
cdr3_nt: TGTGCCAGCAGCTATGACAGGGAGAATCAGCCCCAGCATTTT
cdr3_aa: CASSYDRENQPQHF

d_call: TRBD2
v_call: TRBV6-5
j_call: TRBJ2-5
clone_size: -
cdr3_nt: TGTGCCAGCAGCTTAGCGGGAGGTACACAAGAGACCCAGTACTTC
cdr3_aa: CASSLAGGTQETQYF

d_call: -
v_call: TRBV2
j_call: TRBJ2-1
clone_size: -
cdr3_nt: TGTGCCACCTTCCCTGCAGCAGGGAGCTCCTACAATGAGCAGTTCTTC
cdr3_aa: CATFPAAGSSYNEQFF

d_call: TRBD2
v_call: TRBV6-4
j_call: TRBJ2-7
clone_size: -
cdr3_nt: TGTGCCAGCAATGCTCCGGGACTATCCCGTGAGGAGCAGTACTTC
cdr3_aa: CASNAPGLSREEQYF

d_call: -
v_call: TRBV5-6
j_call: TRBJ2-4
clone_size: few
cdr3_nt: TGTGCCAGCAGCTTGTACTTTGCAGGAGCCAAAAACATTCAGTACTTC
cdr3_aa: CASSLYFAGAKNIQYF